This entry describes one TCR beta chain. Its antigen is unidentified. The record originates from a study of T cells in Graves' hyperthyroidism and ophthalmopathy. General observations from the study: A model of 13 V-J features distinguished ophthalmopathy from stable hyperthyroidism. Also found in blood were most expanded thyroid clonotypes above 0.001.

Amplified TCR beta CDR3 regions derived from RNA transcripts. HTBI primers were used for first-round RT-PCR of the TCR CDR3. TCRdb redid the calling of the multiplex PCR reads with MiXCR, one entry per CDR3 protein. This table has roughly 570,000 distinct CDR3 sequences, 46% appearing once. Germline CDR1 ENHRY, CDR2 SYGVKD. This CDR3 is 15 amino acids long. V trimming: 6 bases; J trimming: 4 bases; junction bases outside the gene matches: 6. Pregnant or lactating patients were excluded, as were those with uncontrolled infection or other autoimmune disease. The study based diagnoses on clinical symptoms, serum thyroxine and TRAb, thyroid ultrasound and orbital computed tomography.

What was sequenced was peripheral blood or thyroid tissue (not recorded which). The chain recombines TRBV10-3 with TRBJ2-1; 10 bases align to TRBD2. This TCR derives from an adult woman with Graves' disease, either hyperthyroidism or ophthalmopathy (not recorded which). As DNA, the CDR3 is TGTGCCATCAGGGGGACTAGCGACGCATACAATGAGCAGTTCTTC. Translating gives CAIRGTSDAYNEQFF.